These 17 T cell receptor beta chains were all obtained from the same sample, sequenced in a study of T cell responses to AZD1222 COVID-19 vaccine. Using immunoSEQ multiplex PCR, the repertoire was profiled, and TCRdb retains in-frame clones only, with some absent. In the table there are fewer than 150,000 clones, 90% of which are singletons. The sample in question was peripheral blood, obtained on day 0 of AZD1222 vaccination. The receptors shown here come from an adult in good health.

The chain has TRBV15 and TRBJ1-4, with 9 bases fitting TRBD1. The V and J ends lost 1 base and 0 bases, in that order; junction bases with no gene match: 12. Germline V gene lookup returns CDR1 LNHNV and CDR2 YYDKDF (reference sequence). This CDR3 region has 20 residues. The CDR3 loop reads CATSRARDRDYIATNEKLFF. For the CDR3, the DNA is TGTGCCACCAGCAGAGCCAGGGACAGGGACTATATCGCAACTAATGAAAAACTGTTTTTT.

The rearrangement uses TRBV7-8 and TRBJ2-7, with D hard to call. V was cut by 5 bases and J by 4 bases, with 6 bases left in between. Germline V CDR1 and CDR2: SGHVS, FQNEAQ. The CDR3 has 11 residues. CDR3 in amino acids: CASSQYYEQYF. DNA of the CDR3: TGTGCCAGCAGCCAATATTACGAGCAGTACTTC.

The rearrangement links TRBV6-5 to TRBJ2-5; D might be TRBD1 or TRBD2, each matching 5 bases. Between the trimmed V and J ends, which lost 0 bases and 4 bases, there was a span of 12 bases. There are 15 residues in the CDR3. Germline values: CDR1 MNHEY, CDR2 SVGAGI. The CDR3 spells CASSYSAGRVETQYF. The CDR3 coding sequence is TGTGCCAGCAGTTACTCGGCAGGGCGGGTAGAGACCCAGTACTTC.

The CDR3 sequence: CASSKRASGSVAGELFF. Written as DNA, the CDR3 is TGTGCCAGCAGCAAGCGGGCGAGCGGGAGTGTGGCCGGGGAGCTGTTTTTT. The chain is built from TRBV21-1 and TRBJ2-2; the table's TRBD2 call for D was not verified on the DNA. TRBV21-1 is given as a pseudogene. The CDR3 sequence is 17 residues long.

This clone was seen once. This sequence joins TRBV7-3 and TRBJ2-1, with D perhaps TRBD1 (5 bases). Trimming took 2 bases from V and 7 from J, leaving 12 bases between them. The length of the CDR3 is 14 residues. CDR1 and CDR2 from the germline V gene are SGHTA and FQGTGA. The CDR3 bases are TGTGCCAGCAGCTTACGAGCTAGGGGTAATGAGCAGTTCTTC. This encodes CASSLRARGNEQFF.

This chain uses TRBV12-2 with TRBJ1-5; TRBD1, as called in the table, went unchecked against the DNA. TRBV12-2 is a pseudogene. The CDR3 contains 15 residues. The DNA of the CDR3 is TGTGCAAGTCGCTACGCAGGGGGCAGCAATCAGCCCCAGCATTTT. Protein sequence: CASRYAGGSNQPQHF.

V is TRBV6-4 and J is TRBJ2-2; the match to TRBD2 covers 9 bases. The V gene end was trimmed by 6 bases and the J gene end by 4 bases; junction bases not matched to a gene: 15. CDR3 size: 18 residues. Per germline, CDR1 MRHNA and CDR2 SNTAGT. This CDR3 is CASSRNLASGIATGELFF. CDR3 coding DNA: TGTGCCAGCAGCCGGAATCTCGCTAGCGGGATAGCCACCGGGGAGCTGTTTTTT.

The rearrangement uses TRBV7-2 and TRBJ1-5; possibly TRBD1 for D (5 bases). The CDR3 runs 14 residues. Trimming pared 5 bases from V and 4 bases from J, leaving 12 bases between. Germline V gene sequence: CDR1 SGHTA, CDR2 FQGNSA. The chain's CDR3 is CASSERSGNQPQHF. The DNA of the CDR3 is TGTGCCAGCAGCGAGAGATCAGGGAATCAGCCCCAGCATTTT.

V and J are TRBV19 and TRBJ1-2; D is perhaps TRBD1 (5 bases). Trimming left V 7 bases short and J 5 bases short, with 20 bases between. The length of the CDR3 is 15 residues. Germline-derived CDR1 and CDR2 are LNHDA and SQIVND (reference sequence). CDR3 residues: CASKGRVAIGYGYTF. The CDR3, as DNA: TGTGCCAGTAAGGGGAGAGTCGCAATCGGTTATGGCTACACCTTC.

The chain uses TRBV9 and TRBJ2-1, with TRBD1 matching 9 bases. The CDR3 is 14 amino acids. Germline lookup yields CDR1 SGDLS and CDR2 YYNGEE. The V and J ends lost 3 bases and 7 bases, in that order; junction bases with no gene match: 5. CDR3 region: CASSAWTGDNEQFF. DNA of the CDR3: TGTGCCAGCAGCGCATGGACAGGGGATAATGAGCAGTTCTTC.

The chain combines TRBV18 with TRBJ2-7; 8 bases map to TRBD2. V shed 5 bases, J shed 0 bases, and the junction held 3 bases outside the gene matches. There are 14 residues in the CDR3. Germline lookup yields CDR1 KGHSH and CDR2 LQKENI. This CDR3 is CASSTSGSSYEQYF. DNA of the CDR3: TGTGCCAGCTCAACTAGCGGATCCTCCTACGAGCAGTACTTC.

This clone was seen only once. The V call is TRBV3-1 (or the pseudogene TRBV3-2), the J call TRBJ1-6; D is perhaps TRBD1 (6 bases). CDR3 length equals 14 residues. Germline V lookup: CDR1 LGHDT, CDR2 YNNKEL (reference sequence). Trimming took off 5 bases at V and 8 bases at J, with 13 bases between the two ends. The CDR3 region is CASSARGRDSPLHF. CDR3 coding DNA: TGTGCCAGCAGCGCCAGGGGAAGGGATTCACCCCTCCACTTT.

This clone was seen only once. The identical CDR3 is also encoded by other nucleotide sequences in the sample. The chain employs TRBV7-6 and TRBJ1-6, with a possible D match to TRBD1 (6 bases). V lost 1 base, J lost 7 bases, and 11 bases lay in between. Germline lookup yields CDR1 SGHVS and CDR2 FNYEAQ. The CDR3 has 15 residues. CDR3 DNA: TGTGCCAGCAGCTTAGAGGGACAAATAAATTCACCCCTCCACTTT. Protein product: CASSLEGQINSPLHF.

The DNA for the CDR3 is TGTGCCAGCGGCGATGGCTACACCTTC. It specifies CASGDGYTF. The chain combines TRBV9 with TRBJ1-2, with D hard to call. The CDR3 contains 9 residues. Trimming cost V 7 bases and J 6 bases, with 4 bases left between them. Germline V gene data show CDR1 as SGDLS and CDR2 as YYNGEE.

The chain uses TRBV19 and TRBJ2-5; 10 bases are a match to TRBD2. V trimming: 5 bases; J trimming: 2 bases; junction bases outside the gene matches: 5. The germline V gene has CDR1 LNHDA and CDR2 SQIVND (reference sequence). CDR3 size: 15 residues. The DNA of the CDR3 is TGTGCCAGTAGTCCCCCGGGACTAGCGCAAGAGACCCAGTACTTC. Protein: CASSPPGLAQETQYF.

This chain links TRBV19 with TRBJ2-2, with D perhaps TRBD2 (7 bases). The CDR3 length is 17 residues. V was cut by 7 bases and J by 0 bases, with 18 bases left in between. Per the germline V gene, CDR1 is LNHDA and CDR2 is SQIVND (reference sequence). The CDR3 is CASKGGRTLANTGELFF. For the CDR3, the DNA is TGTGCCAGTAAGGGGGGGAGGACACTCGCGAACACCGGGGAGCTGTTTTTT.

The chain carries TRBV30 and TRBJ1-6, with D possibly being TRBD1 (5 bases). The CDR3 totals 13 residues. V was trimmed by 4 bases and J by 5 bases, leaving 9 bases between them. The germline V gene encodes CDR1 GTSNPN and CDR2 SVGIG (reference sequence). The CDR3, as DNA: TGTGCCTGGAATCAGGGTGATAATTCACCCCTCCACTTT. It specifies CAWNQGDNSPLHF.